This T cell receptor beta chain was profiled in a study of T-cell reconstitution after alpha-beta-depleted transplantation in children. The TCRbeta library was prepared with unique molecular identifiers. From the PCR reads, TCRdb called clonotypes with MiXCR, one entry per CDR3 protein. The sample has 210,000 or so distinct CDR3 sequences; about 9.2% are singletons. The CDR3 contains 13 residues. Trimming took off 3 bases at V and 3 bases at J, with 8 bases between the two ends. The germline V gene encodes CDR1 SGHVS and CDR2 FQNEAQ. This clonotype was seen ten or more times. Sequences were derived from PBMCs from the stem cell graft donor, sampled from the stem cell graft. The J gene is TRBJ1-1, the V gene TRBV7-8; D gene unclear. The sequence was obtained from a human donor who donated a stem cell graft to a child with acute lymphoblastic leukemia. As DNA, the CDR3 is TGTGCCAGCAGCTTCCTGAAGGACACTGAAGCTTTCTTT. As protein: CASSFLKDTEAFF.